This T cell receptor beta chain derives from a study of blood T cell repertoires in COVID-19. The authors' processing: Amplification of reference gene primers was used by the study to estimate nucleated cell counts. Clones were sequenced by immunoSEQ multiplex PCR, and TCRdb holds only the in-frame ones, with some missing. V, J and clone size derive from that table, while D and trimming were established from the DNA sequence. Of more than 110,000 clones in the sample, approximately 84% were seen once. The CDR3 length is 19 residues. V shed 0 bases and J shed 5 bases, with 25 bases lying between them. The germline V gene encodes CDR1 MNHEY and CDR2 SMNVEV (reference sequence).

Specimen: peripheral blood. The source of this sequence is an elderly woman in a cohort sampled during active or convalescent COVID-19. The V call is TRBV27, the J call TRBJ2-5, with TRBD2 as a possible D gene (6 bases). The CDR3 region is CASSLSNLLLTSYSETQYF. The CDR3 DNA follows: TGTGCCAGCAGTTTATCGAATCTGCTGTTGACTAGTTATTCTGAGACCCAGTACTTC.